The 24 T cell receptor beta chains given below trace back to one sample, sequenced in a study of blood T cell repertoires in COVID-19. Clones were read by immunoSEQ multiplex PCR, and TCRdb kept only the in-frame ones, dropping some. Of tens of thousands of clones listed, approximately 80% were seen once; the top ten hold around 43%. The specimen sequenced was peripheral blood. The receptors here all came from a man older than 75 with acute or convalescent COVID-19.

V gene TRBV19 combines with J gene TRBJ2-1; the match to TRBD2 covers 9 bases. There are 13 residues in the CDR3. Looked up from germline, CDR1 is LNHDA and CDR2 is SQIVND (reference sequence). Losses at the gene ends were 8 bases for V and 9 bases for J; bases not matched to a gene: 8. Written as DNA, the CDR3 is TGTGCCAGTGCGGGAGGGCCCGAGCTTGAGCAGTTCTTC. Translation: CASAGGPELEQFF. The full variable domain, completed using reference TRBV19 and TRBJ2-1, is DGGITQSPKYLFRKEGQNVTLSCEQNLNHDAMYWYRQDPGQGLRLIYYSQIVNDFQKGDIAEGYSVSREKKESFPLTVTSAQKNPTAFYLCASAGGPELEQFFGPGTRLTVL.

This chain connects TRBV4-1 to TRBJ1-6; the match to TRBD1 covers 9 bases. This CDR3 spans 21 amino acids. J gave up 4 bases and V 2 bases, and 18 bases lay outside the gene matches. Per germline, CDR1 MGHRA and CDR2 YSYEKL. The CDR3 DNA sequence: TGCGCCAGCAGCCAAACGACCGGGACAGGGTTTCTTGGGGCTTATAATTCACCCCTCCACTTT. Translated, it gives CASSQTTGTGFLGAYNSPLHF.

This sequence joins TRBV12-3 or TRBV12-4 and TRBJ2-1; D possibly corresponds to TRBD1 (6 bases). This CDR3 region has 13 residues. V was shortened by 5 bases and J by 8 bases, with 13 bases between the two germline ends. DNA of the CDR3: TGTGCCAGCAGTCGGGACATGTCTGATGAGCAGTTCTTC. Residues: CASSRDMSDEQFF.

The J gene is TRBJ2-2, the V gene TRBV4-3; 8 nucleotides match TRBD1. Trimming cost V 6 bases and J 2 bases; bases outside gene matches: 11. Germline CDR1 and CDR2: LGHNA and YSLEER. This CDR3 is built from 17 residues. This CDR3 reads CASSEPDRGLNTGELFF. The CDR3 nucleotides are TGCGCCAGCAGTGAACCAGACAGGGGTCTTAACACCGGGGAGCTGTTTTTT.

V is TRBV7-9 and J is TRBJ2-2; 9 bases fit TRBD1. In germline, CDR1 is SEHNR, CDR2 FQNEAQ (reference sequence). This CDR3 spans 17 amino acids. The J segment lost 6 bases and the V segment lost 0 bases, leaving 8 bases of the junction unmatched. Written as DNA, the CDR3 is TGTGCCAGCAGCTTAGCGGCCGGGACAGGGAGGGCCGGGGAGCTGTTTTTT. Translation: CASSLAAGTGRAGELFF.

This chain joins TRBV19 and TRBJ2-1; 7 nucleotides match TRBD2. The CDR3 runs 14 residues. The junction had 12 bases not matched to a gene; V was cut back by 10 bases and J by 6 bases. The germline gives CDR1 LNHDA, CDR2 SQIVND (reference sequence). CDR3 in amino acids: CATSVGGEINEQFF. CDR3 DNA: TGTGCCACCTCCGTGGGGGGGGAGATCAATGAGCAGTTCTTC.

The chain combines TRBV5-6 with TRBJ1-2; 8 bases line up with TRBD1. Trimming took 5 bases from V and 10 from J; bases not matched to a gene: 7. Germline CDR1 and CDR2: SGHDT and YYEEEE. This CDR3 comprises 12 residues. The CDR3: CASRGTGLSYTF. CDR3 bases: TGTGCCAGCAGGGGGACAGGCTTATCCTACACCTTC.

The chain has TRBV24-1 and TRBJ2-3, with 8 bases lining up with TRBD1. Germline CDR1 reads KGHDR; CDR2 reads SFDVKD. The J segment lost 1 base and the V segment lost 10 bases, leaving 9 bases of the junction unmatched. The CDR3 contains 15 residues. The CDR3: CATRDRGRGTDTQYF. The CDR3 nucleotides read TGTGCCACACGTGACAGGGGCCGGGGCACAGATACGCAGTATTTT.

This clone was picked up one time. This chain joins TRBV6-6 and TRBJ1-5, with D possibly matching TRBD1 (6 bases). V lost 5 bases and J lost 0, with 11 bases in between. Looked up from germline, CDR1 is MNHNY and CDR2 is SVGAGI (reference sequence). This CDR3 region has 15 residues. CDR3 in amino acids: CASSRDTHSNQPQHF. DNA of the CDR3: TGTGCCAGCAGTCGGGACACACATAGCAATCAGCCCCAGCATTTT.

V gene TRBV18 combines with J gene TRBJ2-7, with 7 bases aligning to TRBD1. CDR3 length: 13 amino acids. The V gene's germline CDR1 is KGHSH and CDR2 LQKENI. V was pared by 3 bases and J by 2 bases, with 1 base of the junction left unmatched. CDR3 DNA sequence: TGTGCCAGCTCACCCGGGACAGCCTACGAGCAGTACTTC. It is translated as CASSPGTAYEQYF.

This clone was counted a few times. The chain links TRBV6-5 to TRBJ2-7; 9 positions match TRBD1. CDR1 is MNHEY, CDR2 SVGAGI, per germline. This CDR3 has 15 residues. V dropped 6 bases and J dropped 6; count of bases not matched to a gene: 12. In DNA form, the CDR3 reads TGTGCCAGCAGCCGAAGTACTGGACAGGGGTTCGAGCAGTACTTC. The encoded protein is CASSRSTGQGFEQYF.

This clone was recorded a few times. The chain uses TRBV30 and TRBJ1-5; 7 bases map to TRBD1. From germline, CDR1 is GTSNPN and CDR2 SVGIG (reference sequence). V gave up 0 bases and J gave up 5 bases; unmatched junction bases: 7. The CDR3 contains 15 residues. The chain's CDR3 is CAWSVRGQSDQPQHF. CDR3 nucleotide sequence: TGTGCCTGGAGTGTACGGGGACAGAGTGATCAGCCCCAGCATTTT.

The V call is TRBV7-9, the J call TRBJ2-3; 8 nucleotides align to TRBD2. The trim removed 6 bases at V and 2 bases at J, leaving 10 bases unmatched. The CDR3 extends over 16 amino acids. Germline assignment: CDR1 SEHNR and CDR2 FQNEAQ (reference sequence). CDR3 protein: CASRRGAQGPTDTQYF. DNA of the CDR3: TGTGCCAGCAGGCGGGGGGCCCAAGGGCCCACAGATACGCAGTATTTT.

The V gene is TRBV7-2, the J gene TRBJ2-2, with a possible D match to TRBD1 (5 bases). CDR1 is SGHTA, CDR2 FQGNSA, per germline. The length of the CDR3 is 15 residues. V lost 0 bases and J lost 5, with 10 bases in between. The CDR3 nucleotides read TGTGCCAGCAGCTTAGCTCAGGGTGGGACCGGGGAGCTGTTTTTT. This translates into CASSLAQGGTGELFF.

This chain links TRBV29-1 with TRBJ2-7, with 9 bases lining up with TRBD2. This CDR3 is 14 amino acids long. V lost 1 base to trimming and J lost 2 bases; unmatched junction nucleotides: 3. Germline loops: CDR1 SQVTM, CDR2 ANQGSEA. CDR3: CSVEGASGAYEQYF. CDR3 nucleotide sequence: TGCAGCGTTGAAGGGGCTAGCGGGGCCTACGAGCAGTACTTC.

The chain recombines TRBV10-3 with TRBJ1-2; possibly TRBD1 for D (5 bases). The CDR3 sequence is 14 residues long. The V and J ends lost 0 bases and 4 bases respectively, with 9 bases between them. CDR1 is ENHRY, CDR2 SYGVKD, per germline. The CDR3 sequence is CAISESLGGYGYTF. CDR3 DNA sequence: TGTGCCATCAGTGAGTCGCTGGGGGGCTATGGCTACACCTTC.

The J gene is TRBJ1-4, the V gene TRBV5-1, with 8 bases that match TRBD1. The CDR3 length is 15 residues. Looked up from germline, CDR1 is SGHRS and CDR2 is YFSETQ. Unmatched junction bases numbered 7, after V lost 4 bases and J lost 5 bases. CDR3: CASSPAQGANEKLFF. In DNA form, the CDR3 reads TGCGCCAGCAGCCCGGCCCAGGGGGCGAATGAAAAACTGTTTTTT. The entire variable domain, with the rest obtained from reference TRBV5-1 and TRBJ1-4, is as follows: KAGVTQTPRYLIKTRGQQVTLSCSPISGHRSVSWYQQTPGQGLQFLFEYFSETQRNKGNFPGRFSGRQFSNSRSEMNVSTLELGDSALYLCASSPAQGANEKLFFGSGTQLSVL.

Only one count was recorded for this clone. This chain joins TRBV2 and TRBJ1-4; 7 nucleotides agree with TRBD1. The CDR3 runs to 13 residues. CDR1 is SNHLY and CDR2 is FYNNEI in the germline V gene. V lost 10 bases to trimming and J lost 1 base; unmatched junction nucleotides: 3. CDR3 nucleotide sequence: TGTGCCACCAGACAGGGAACTAATGAAAAACTGTTTTTT. This sequence encodes CATRQGTNEKLFF.

This clone was seen once. The gene calls are TRBV11-2 and TRBJ1-2; D may be TRBD1 (5 bases). The CDR3 is 13 residues long. Germline V gene data show CDR1 as SGHAT and CDR2 as FQNNGV. Between the trimmed V and J ends, which lost 1 base and 7 bases, there was a span of 10 bases. CDR3 protein: CASSLGGEGGYTF. Written as DNA, the CDR3 is TGTGCCAGCAGCTTAGGGGGGGAGGGTGGCTACACCTTC.

The chain employs TRBV11-3 and TRBJ2-1, with 7 nucleotides matching TRBD2. The CDR3 is 13 residues long. J lost 9 bases, V lost 0 bases, and 2 bases had no gene match. In germline, CDR1 is SGHNT, CDR2 YENEEA. The CDR3 DNA follows: TGTGCCAGCAGCTTAGAGCGGGAGACTGAGCAGTTCTTC. This codes for CASSLERETEQFF.

The chain has TRBV2 and TRBJ2-2; 12 positions agree with TRBD2. The ends lost 6 bases at V and 3 bases at J; junction bases unmatched: 5. Germline CDR1 SNHLY, CDR2 FYNNEI. This CDR3 region has 16 residues. CDR3 protein: CASSTRLAGDTGELFF. The CDR3 DNA is TGTGCCAGCAGCACACGACTAGCGGGAGACACCGGGGAGCTGTTTTTT.

This clone showed up just once. The junction does not match germline at one end; this may be a read error. The chain is built from TRBV6-1 and TRBJ1-1; D is unresolved. CDR1 MNHNS and CDR2 SASEGT come from the germline V gene. This CDR3 is built from 16 residues. CDR3 nucleotides: TGTGCCAGCAGCGAAGCCCTCTTATCGGTGAACACTGAAGCTTTCTTT. The encoded protein is CASSEALLSVNTEAFF.

This sequence joins TRBV25-1 and TRBJ1-6, with no clear D. Trimming took 6 bases from V and 5 from J, leaving 11 bases between them. The CDR3 extends over 14 amino acids. Germline V lookup: CDR1 MGHDK, CDR2 SYGVNS. Here the CDR3 DNA reads TGTGCCAGCAGCTCCGGGATTCATAATTCACCCCTCCACTTT. The encoded protein is CASSSGIHNSPLHF.

This chain connects TRBV6-5 to TRBJ2-5, with a possible D match to TRBD2 (5 bases). Germline CDR1 is MNHEY and CDR2 is SVGAGI. V dropped 2 bases and J dropped 2 bases, with 9 bases sitting between them. This CDR3 has 14 amino acids. CDR3 sequence (DNA): TGTGCCAGCAGTTACGAGGGAATGCAAGAGACCCAGTACTTC. Translating gives CASSYEGMQETQYF.